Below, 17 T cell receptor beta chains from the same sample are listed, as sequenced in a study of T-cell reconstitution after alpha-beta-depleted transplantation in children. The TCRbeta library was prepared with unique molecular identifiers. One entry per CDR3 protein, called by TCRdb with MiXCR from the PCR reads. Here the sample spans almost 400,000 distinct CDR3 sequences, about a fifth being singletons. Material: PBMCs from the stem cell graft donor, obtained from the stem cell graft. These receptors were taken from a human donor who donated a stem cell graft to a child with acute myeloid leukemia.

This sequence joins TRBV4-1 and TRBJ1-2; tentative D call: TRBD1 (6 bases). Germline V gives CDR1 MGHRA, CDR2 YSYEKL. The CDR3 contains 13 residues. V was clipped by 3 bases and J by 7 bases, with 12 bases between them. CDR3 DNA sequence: TGCGCCAGCAGCCACACAGGGTTTGCTGGCTACACCTTC. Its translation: CASSHTGFAGYTF.

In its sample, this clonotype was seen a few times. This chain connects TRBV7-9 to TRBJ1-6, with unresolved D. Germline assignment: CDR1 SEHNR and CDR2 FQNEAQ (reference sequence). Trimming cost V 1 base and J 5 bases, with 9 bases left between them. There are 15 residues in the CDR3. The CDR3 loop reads CASSLGLTDNSPLHF. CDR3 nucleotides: TGTGCCAGCAGCTTAGGACTGACTGATAATTCACCCCTCCACTTT.

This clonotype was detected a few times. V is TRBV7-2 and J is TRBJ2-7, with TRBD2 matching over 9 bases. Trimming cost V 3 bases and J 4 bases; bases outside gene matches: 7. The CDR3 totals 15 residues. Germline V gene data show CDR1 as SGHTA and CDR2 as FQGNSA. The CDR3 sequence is CASSFYSGSGYEQYF. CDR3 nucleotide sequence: TGTGCCAGCAGCTTTTATAGCGGGAGCGGATACGAGCAGTACTTC. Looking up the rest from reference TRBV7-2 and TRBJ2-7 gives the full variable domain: GAGVSQSPSNKVTEKGKDVELRCDPISGHTALYWYRQSLGQGLEFLIYFQGNSAPDKSGLPSDRFSAERTGGSVSTLTIQRTQQEDSAVYLCASSFYSGSGYEQYFGPGTRLTVT.

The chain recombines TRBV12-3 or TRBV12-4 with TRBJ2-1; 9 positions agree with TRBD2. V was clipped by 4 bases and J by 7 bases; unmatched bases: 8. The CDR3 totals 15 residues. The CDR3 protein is CASSSLLAGSNEQFF. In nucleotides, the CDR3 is TGTGCCAGCAGTTCCTTGCTAGCGGGATCAAATGAGCAGTTCTTC.

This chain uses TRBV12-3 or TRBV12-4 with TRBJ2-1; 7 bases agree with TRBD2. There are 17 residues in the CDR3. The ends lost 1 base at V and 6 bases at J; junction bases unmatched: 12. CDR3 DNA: TGTGCCAGCAGTTTAGAAGTGGGGGGGACCCTCCCCAATGAGCAGTTCTTC. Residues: CASSLEVGGTLPNEQFF.

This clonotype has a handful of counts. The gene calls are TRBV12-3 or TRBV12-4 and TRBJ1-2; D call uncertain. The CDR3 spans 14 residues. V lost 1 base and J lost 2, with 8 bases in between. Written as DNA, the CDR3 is TGTGCCAGCAGTTTAGATCCGAAAAACTATGGCTACACCTTC. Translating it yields CASSLDPKNYGYTF.

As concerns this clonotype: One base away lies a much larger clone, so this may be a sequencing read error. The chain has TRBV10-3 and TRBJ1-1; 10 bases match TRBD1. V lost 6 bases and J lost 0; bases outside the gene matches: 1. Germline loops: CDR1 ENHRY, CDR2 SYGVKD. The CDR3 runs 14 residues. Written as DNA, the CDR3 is TGTGCCATCAGGGGGACAGGGGTGAACACTGAAGCTTTCTTT. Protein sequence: CAIRGTGVNTEAFF.

The CDR3 nucleotides read TGTGCCAGCAGCTTAGAGTTCAGAGGCCATGAGCAGTTCTTC. Protein product: CASSLEFRGHEQFF. The chain recombines TRBV7-9 with TRBJ2-1; no definite D call. V was clipped by 1 base and J by 8 bases, with 12 bases between them. CDR3 length equals 14 residues. Germline V gene data show CDR1 as SEHNR and CDR2 as FQNEAQ (reference sequence).

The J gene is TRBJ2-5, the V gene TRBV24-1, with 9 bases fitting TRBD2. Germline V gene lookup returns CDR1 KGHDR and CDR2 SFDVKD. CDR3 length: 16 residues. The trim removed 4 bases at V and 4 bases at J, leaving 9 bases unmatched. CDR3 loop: CATSEFAGGMRETQYF. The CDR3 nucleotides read TGTGCCACCAGTGAGTTCGCGGGAGGGATGCGAGAGACCCAGTACTTC.

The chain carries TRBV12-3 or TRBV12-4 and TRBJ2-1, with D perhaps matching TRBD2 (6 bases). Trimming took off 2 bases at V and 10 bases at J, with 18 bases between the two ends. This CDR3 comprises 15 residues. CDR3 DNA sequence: TGTGCCAGCAGTTTAAGGGTAGCGGAGCGAGGAGAGCAGTTCTTC. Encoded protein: CASSLRVAERGEQFF.

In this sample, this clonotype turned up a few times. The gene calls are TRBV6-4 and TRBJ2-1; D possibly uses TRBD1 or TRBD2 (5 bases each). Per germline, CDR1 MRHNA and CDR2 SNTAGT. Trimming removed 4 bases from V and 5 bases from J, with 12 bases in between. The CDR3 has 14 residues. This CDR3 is CASSGLKGDNEQFF. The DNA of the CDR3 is TGTGCCAGCAGTGGACTAAAAGGGGACAATGAGCAGTTCTTC.

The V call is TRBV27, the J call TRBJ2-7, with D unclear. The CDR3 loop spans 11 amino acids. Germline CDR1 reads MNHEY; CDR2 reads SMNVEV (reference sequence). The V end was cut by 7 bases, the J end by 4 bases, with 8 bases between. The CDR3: CASTSPYEQYF. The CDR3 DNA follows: TGTGCCAGCACCTCCCCGTACGAGCAGTACTTC.

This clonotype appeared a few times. The CDR3 DNA sequence: TGTGCCAGCAGTTTAGATTATGGGGGGGCGGCCTACGAGCAGTACTTC. Translation gives CASSLDYGGAAYEQYF. The V gene is TRBV12-3 or TRBV12-4, the J gene TRBJ2-7, with a possible D match to TRBD2 (7 bases). Deletions cut 1 base from V and 2 bases from J, with 15 bases between. This CDR3 is built from 16 residues.

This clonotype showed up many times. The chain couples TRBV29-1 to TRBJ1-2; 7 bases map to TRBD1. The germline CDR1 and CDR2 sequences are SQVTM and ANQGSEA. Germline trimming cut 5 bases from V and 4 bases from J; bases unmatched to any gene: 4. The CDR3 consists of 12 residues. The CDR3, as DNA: TGCAGCGTTCTTACAGGGGTCTATGGCTACACCTTC. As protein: CSVLTGVYGYTF. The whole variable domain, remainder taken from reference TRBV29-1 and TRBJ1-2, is SAVISQKPSRDICQRGTSLTIQCQVDSQVTMMFWYRQQPGQSLTLIATANQGSEATYESGFVIDKFPISRPNLTFSTLTVSNMSPEDSSIYLCSVLTGVYGYTFGSGTRLTVV.

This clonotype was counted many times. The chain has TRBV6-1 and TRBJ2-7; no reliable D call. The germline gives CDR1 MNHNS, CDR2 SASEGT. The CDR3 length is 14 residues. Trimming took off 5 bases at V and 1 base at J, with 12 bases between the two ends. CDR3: CASSPSGHSYEQYF. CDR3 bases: TGTGCCAGCAGTCCATCGGGTCATTCCTACGAGCAGTACTTC.

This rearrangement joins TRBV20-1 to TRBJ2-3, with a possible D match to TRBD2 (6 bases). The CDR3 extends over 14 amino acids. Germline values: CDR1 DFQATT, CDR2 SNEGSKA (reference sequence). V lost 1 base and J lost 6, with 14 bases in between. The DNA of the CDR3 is TGCAGTGCTAGAGGCGGCGGGGTCAGCGATACGCAGTATTTT. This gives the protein CSARGGGVSDTQYF.

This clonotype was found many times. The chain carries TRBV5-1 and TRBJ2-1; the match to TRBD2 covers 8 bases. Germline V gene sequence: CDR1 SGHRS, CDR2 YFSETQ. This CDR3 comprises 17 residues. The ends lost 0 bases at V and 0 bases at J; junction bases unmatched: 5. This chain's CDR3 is CASSLEWLAGSYNEQFF. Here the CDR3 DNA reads TGCGCCAGCAGCTTGGAGTGGCTAGCGGGCTCCTACAATGAGCAGTTCTTC.